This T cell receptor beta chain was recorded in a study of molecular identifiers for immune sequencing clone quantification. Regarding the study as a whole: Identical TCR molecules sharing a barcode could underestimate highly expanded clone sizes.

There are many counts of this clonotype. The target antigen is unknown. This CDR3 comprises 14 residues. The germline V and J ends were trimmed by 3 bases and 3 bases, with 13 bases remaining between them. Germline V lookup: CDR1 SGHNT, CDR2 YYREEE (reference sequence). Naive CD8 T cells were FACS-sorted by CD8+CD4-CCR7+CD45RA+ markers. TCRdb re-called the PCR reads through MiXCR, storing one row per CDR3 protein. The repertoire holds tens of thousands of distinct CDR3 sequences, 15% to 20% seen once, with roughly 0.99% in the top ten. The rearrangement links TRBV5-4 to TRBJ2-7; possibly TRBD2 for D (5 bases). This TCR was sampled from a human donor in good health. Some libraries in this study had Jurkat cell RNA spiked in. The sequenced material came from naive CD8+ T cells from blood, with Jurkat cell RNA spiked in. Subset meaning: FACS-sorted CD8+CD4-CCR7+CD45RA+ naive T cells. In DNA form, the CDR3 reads TGTGCCAGCAGCTGGGCGACCGGGAACTACGAGCAGTACTTC. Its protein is CASSWATGNYEQYF.